These 7 T cell receptor beta chains share one sample of origin, sequenced in a study of blood T cell repertoires in COVID-19. The protocol was immunoSEQ multiplex PCR, while the TCRdb copy is restricted to in-frame clones and leaves out a portion. The sample lists about 270,000 clones, about 87% seen once, with under 4.5% in the top ten. Material for sequencing was peripheral blood. The source is a man in his 60s who had recovered from COVID-19.

This chain connects TRBV10-3 to TRBJ1-1, with unresolved D. The CDR3 has 12 residues. The germline gives CDR1 ENHRY, CDR2 SYGVKD. Between the trimmed V and J ends, which lost 10 bases and 2 bases, there was a span of 11 bases. CDR3 in DNA: TGTGCCACCGGACTCAGAAACACTGAAGCTTTCTTT. Protein: CATGLRNTEAFF.

CDR3 region: CASSLETGGRGYTF. CDR3 DNA sequence: TGCGCCAGCAGCTTGGAGACAGGGGGCAGGGGCTACACCTTC. The chain uses TRBV5-1 and TRBJ1-2, with 10 bases aligning to TRBD1. V lost 0 bases and J lost 8; bases outside the gene matches: 4. The germline gives CDR1 SGHRS, CDR2 YFSETQ. This CDR3 has 14 residues.

V gene TRBV2 combines with J gene TRBJ2-7; unclear D gene. V was cut by 3 bases and J by 4 bases, with 4 bases left in between. The CDR3 is 11 residues long. Germline lookup yields CDR1 SNHLY and CDR2 FYNNEI. CDR3: CASSDPYEQYF. Written as DNA, the CDR3 is TGTGCCAGCAGTGACCCATACGAGCAGTACTTC.

The chain has TRBV6-5 and TRBJ2-7; 12 bases line up with TRBD2. Germline V CDR1 and CDR2: MNHEY, SVGAGI. V was pared by 10 bases and J by 4 bases, with 5 bases of the junction left unmatched. The CDR3 contains 13 residues. CDR3 sequence reads: CATLTSGSYEQYF. CDR3 coding DNA: TGTGCCACCTTGACTAGCGGGAGTTACGAGCAGTACTTC.

The chain joins TRBV19 to TRBJ2-2; 9 bases map to TRBD2. This CDR3 is built from 16 residues. The J segment lost 7 bases and the V segment lost 3 bases, leaving 9 bases of the junction unmatched. The germline V gene has CDR1 LNHDA and CDR2 SQIVND (reference sequence). In DNA, the CDR3 is TGTGCCAGTAGTATCCGCGCGGGGGGGCATAGCGGGGAGCTGTTTTTT. This translates into CASSIRAGGHSGELFF.

The chain is built from TRBV13 and TRBJ2-5; 7 nucleotides align to TRBD2. The CDR3 contains 16 residues. Germline V gene lookup returns CDR1 PRHDT and CDR2 FYEKMQ (reference sequence). J was trimmed by 0 bases and V by 5 bases; bases with no gene match: 9. DNA for the CDR3: TGTGCCAGCAGCCGGCGGGGAGGGGAGAACCAAGAGACCCAGTACTTC. It specifies CASSRRGGENQETQYF.

The chain is built from TRBV14 and TRBJ1-1; possibly TRBD1 for D (6 bases). V was pared by 0 bases and J by 4 bases, with 15 bases between. The CDR3 covers 16 residues. The germline V gene encodes CDR1 SGHDN and CDR2 FVKESK. The CDR3 DNA reads as TGTGCCAGCAGCCAAGACAGACAGGCTTGGGGCACTGAAGCTTTCTTT. Translating it yields CASSQDRQAWGTEAFF.